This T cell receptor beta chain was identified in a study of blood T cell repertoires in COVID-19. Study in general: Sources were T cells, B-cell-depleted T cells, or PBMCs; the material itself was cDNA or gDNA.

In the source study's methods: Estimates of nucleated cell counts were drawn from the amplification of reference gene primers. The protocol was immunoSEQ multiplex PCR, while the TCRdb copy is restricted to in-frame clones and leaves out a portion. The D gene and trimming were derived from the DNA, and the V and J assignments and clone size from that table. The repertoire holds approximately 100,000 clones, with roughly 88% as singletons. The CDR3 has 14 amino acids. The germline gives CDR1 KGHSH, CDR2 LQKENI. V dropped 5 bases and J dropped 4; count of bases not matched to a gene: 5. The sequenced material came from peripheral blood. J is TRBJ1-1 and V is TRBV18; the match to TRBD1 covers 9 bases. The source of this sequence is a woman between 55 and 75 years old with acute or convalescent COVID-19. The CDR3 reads CASSKQGASTEAFF. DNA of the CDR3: TGTGCCAGCTCAAAACAGGGGGCAAGCACTGAAGCTTTCTTT. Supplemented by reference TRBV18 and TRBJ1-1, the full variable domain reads NAGVMQNPRHLVRRRGQEARLRCSPMKGHSHVYWYRQLPEEGLKFMVYLQKENIIDESGMPKERFSAEFPKEGPSILRIQQVVRGDSAAYFCASSKQGASTEAFFGQGTRLTVV.